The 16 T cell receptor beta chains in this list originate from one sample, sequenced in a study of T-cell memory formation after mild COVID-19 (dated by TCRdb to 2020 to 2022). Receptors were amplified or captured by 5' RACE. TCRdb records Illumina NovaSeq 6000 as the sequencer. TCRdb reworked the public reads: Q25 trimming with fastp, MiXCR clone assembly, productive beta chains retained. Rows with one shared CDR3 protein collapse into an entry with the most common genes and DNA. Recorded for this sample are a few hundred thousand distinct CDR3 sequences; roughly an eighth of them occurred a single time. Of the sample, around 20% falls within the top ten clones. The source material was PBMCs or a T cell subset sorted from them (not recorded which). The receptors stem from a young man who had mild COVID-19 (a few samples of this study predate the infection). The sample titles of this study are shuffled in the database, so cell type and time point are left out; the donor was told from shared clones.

CDR3: CSVEYRPSNYGYTF. The CDR3 coding sequence is TGCAGCGTGGAATACAGGCCGTCGAACTATGGCTACACCTTC. V gene TRBV29-1 combines with J gene TRBJ1-2, with D tentatively TRBD1 (5 bases). Germline V gene data show CDR1 as SQVTM and CDR2 as ANQGSEA. The CDR3 has 14 residues. Deletions cut 6 bases from V and 2 bases from J, with 16 bases between.

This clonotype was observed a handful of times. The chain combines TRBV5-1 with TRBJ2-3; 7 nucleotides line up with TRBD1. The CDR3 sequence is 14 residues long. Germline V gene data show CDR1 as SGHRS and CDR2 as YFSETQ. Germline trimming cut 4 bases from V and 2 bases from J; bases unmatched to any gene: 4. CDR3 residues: CASSPGTDTDTQYF. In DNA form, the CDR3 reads TGCGCCAGCAGCCCCGGGACAGACACAGATACGCAGTATTTT.

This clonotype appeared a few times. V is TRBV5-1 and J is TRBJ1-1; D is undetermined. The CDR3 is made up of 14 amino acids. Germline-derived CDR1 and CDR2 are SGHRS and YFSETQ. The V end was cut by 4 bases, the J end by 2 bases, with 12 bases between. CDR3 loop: CASSAVSLNTEAFF. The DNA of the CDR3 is TGCGCCAGCAGCGCTGTTTCGTTAAACACTGAAGCTTTCTTT.

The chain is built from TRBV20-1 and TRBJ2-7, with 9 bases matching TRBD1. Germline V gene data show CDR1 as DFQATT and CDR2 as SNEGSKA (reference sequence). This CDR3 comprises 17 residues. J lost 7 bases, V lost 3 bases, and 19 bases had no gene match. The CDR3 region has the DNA TGCAGTGCTAGGGGAGACACCGGGACAGGGTGTTTCTGGGAGCAGTACGTC. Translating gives CSARGDTGTGCFWEQYV.

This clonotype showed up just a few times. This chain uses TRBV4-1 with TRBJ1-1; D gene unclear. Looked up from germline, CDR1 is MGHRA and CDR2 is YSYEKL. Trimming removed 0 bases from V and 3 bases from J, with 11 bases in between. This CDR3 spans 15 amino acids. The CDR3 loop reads CASSQDGVGYTEAFF. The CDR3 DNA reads TGCGCCAGCAGCCAAGATGGGGTTGGGTACACTGAAGCTTTCTTT.

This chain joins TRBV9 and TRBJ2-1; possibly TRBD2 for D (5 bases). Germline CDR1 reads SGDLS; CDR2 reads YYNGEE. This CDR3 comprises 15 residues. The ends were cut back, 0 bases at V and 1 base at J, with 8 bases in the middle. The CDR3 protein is CASSVVSGSYNEQFF. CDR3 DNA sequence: TGTGCCAGCAGCGTAGTCAGCGGATCCTACAATGAGCAGTTCTTC.

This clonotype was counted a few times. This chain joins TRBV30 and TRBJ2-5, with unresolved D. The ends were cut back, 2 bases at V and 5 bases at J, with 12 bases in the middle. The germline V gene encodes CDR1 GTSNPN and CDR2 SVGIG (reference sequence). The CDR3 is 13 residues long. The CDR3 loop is CAWSWVEIETQYF. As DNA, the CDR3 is TGTGCCTGGAGTTGGGTAGAAATTGAGACCCAGTACTTC.

CDR3: CASSYADGTPSNQPQHF. The CDR3 DNA sequence: TGTGCCAGCAGTTACGCCGACGGGACTCCCTCAAATCAGCCCCAGCATTTT. This sequence joins TRBV6-2 or TRBV6-3 and TRBJ1-5, with a possible D match to TRBD1 (5 bases). This CDR3 is built from 17 residues. Trimming pared 2 bases from V and 4 bases from J, leaving 18 bases between. Looked up from germline, CDR1 is MNHEY and CDR2 is SVGEGT.

CDR3 loop: CASRSGTGPDYTF. The CDR3 DNA follows: TGCGCCAGCAGATCTGGGACAGGTCCTGACTACACCTTC. The genes are TRBV5-1 and TRBJ1-2; TRBD1 matches 8 bases. Germline values: CDR1 SGHRS, CDR2 YFSETQ. The junction had 10 bases not matched to a gene; V was cut back by 5 bases and J by 10 bases. This CDR3 comprises 13 residues.

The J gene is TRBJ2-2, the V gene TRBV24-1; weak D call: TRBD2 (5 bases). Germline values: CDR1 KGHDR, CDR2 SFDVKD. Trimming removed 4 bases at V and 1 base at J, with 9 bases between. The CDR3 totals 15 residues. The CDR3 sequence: CATSDLSGNTGELFF. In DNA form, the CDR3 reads TGTGCCACCAGTGACCTGAGCGGGAACACCGGGGAGCTGTTTTTT.

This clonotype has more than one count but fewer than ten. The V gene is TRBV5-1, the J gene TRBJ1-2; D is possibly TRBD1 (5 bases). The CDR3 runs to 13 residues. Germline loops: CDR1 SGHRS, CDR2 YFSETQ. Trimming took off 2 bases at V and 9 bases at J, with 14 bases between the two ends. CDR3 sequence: CASSLKQDDRYTF. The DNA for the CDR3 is TGCGCCAGCAGCTTAAAACAGGATGATCGCTACACCTTC.

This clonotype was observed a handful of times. The DNA of the CDR3 is TGTGCCAGCAGCTTTGGGCAGGGAGGTAGGACACCCCTCCACTTT. Translation gives CASSFGQGGRTPLHF. The gene calls are TRBV13 and TRBJ1-6, with D maybe TRBD1 (5 bases). Germline CDR1 and CDR2: PRHDT and FYEKMQ (reference sequence). Trimming removed 3 bases at V and 11 bases at J, with 17 bases between. The CDR3 loop spans 15 amino acids.

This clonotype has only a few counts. The CDR3 loop is CASSLEWDTQYF. CDR3 DNA: TGCGCCAGCTCCCTCGAATGGGATACGCAGTATTTT. The J gene is TRBJ2-3, the V gene TRBV5-1; unclear D gene. Germline V lookup: CDR1 SGHRS, CDR2 YFSETQ. The CDR3 is 12 residues long. V dropped 7 bases and J dropped 6 bases, with 12 bases sitting between them.

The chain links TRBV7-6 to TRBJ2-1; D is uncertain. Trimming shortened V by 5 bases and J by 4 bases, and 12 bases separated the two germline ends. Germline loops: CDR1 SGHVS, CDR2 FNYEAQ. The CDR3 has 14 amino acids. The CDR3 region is CASSPAETYNEQFF. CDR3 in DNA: TGTGCCAGCAGCCCCGCAGAGACGTACAATGAGCAGTTCTTC.

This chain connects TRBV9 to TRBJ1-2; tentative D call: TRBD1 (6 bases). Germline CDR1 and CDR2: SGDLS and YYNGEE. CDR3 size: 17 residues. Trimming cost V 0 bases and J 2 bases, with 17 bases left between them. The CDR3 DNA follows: TGTGCCAGCAGCGTAGGCCCCCCCGACAGGTCGAACTATGGCTACACCTTC. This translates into CASSVGPPDRSNYGYTF.

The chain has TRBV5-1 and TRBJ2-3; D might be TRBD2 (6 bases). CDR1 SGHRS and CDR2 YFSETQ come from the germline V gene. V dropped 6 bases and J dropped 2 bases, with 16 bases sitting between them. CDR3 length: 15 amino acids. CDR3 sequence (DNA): TGCGCCAGCATGGAACGGGGGTCTTACACAGATACGCAGTATTTT. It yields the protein CASMERGSYTDTQYF.